Sequencing of this T cell receptor (beta chain) was carried out in a study of cytomegalovirus exposure and HLA in healthy donors. General study points: It was assumed in the presence/absence analyses that sequencing depth was roughly uniform across donors. In a later analysis, TCR beta V- and J-gene trimming showed a link to a missense DCLRE1C variant. A later analysis, which compared TCR beta chains of equal frequency, found the HLA-associated ones more clonally expanded. After further analysis at a later stage, some 15,000 TCR beta sequences were associated with HLA alleles at 0.05 false discovery rate.

PCR employed 60 Vbeta and 13 Jbeta primers. Some clones are missing from TCRdb's copy, which holds only in-frame ones; the method was immunoSEQ multiplex PCR. The repertoire includes 120,000 or so clones, 65% to 85% of them detected once, and less than 0.25% sits in the top ten. This clone was seen only once. Its antigen is currently unknown. This CDR3 spans 15 amino acids. Trimming took 7 bases from V and 8 from J, leaving 21 bases between them. The germline V gene has CDR1 SNHLY and CDR2 FYNNEI. The clonotype was recovered from a man between 45 and 60 years old in good health and CMV-seronegative. The sequencing input was PBMCs. The V call is TRBV2, the J call TRBJ2-1; D not certain. The CDR3 DNA follows: TGTGCCAGCAACCCCGGTCCCAGGCCTTCTGATGAGCAGTTCTTC. Translating it yields CASNPGPRPSDEQFF.